Listed below are T cell receptor beta chains from one sample, sequenced in a study of shared clonotypes between healthy human individuals. Sequencing was performed with immunoSEQ multiplex PCR; in TCRdb, only in-frame clones are kept and a portion is missing. Of 100,000 or so clones listed, about 66% are singletons. The specimen was memory CD8+ T cells sorted from blood. These receptors were taken from a woman aged 25-40 years in good health. CDR3s leave out the opening cysteine and the closing phenylalanine or tryptophan.

J: TRBJ2-3
length: 14
V: TRBV10-1
CDR3: ASSALSGRTTDTQY

J: TRBJ1-1
length: 11
V: TRBV7-2
CDR3: ASSFRRFAEAF

J: TRBJ1-5
length: 20
V: TRBV15
CDR3: ATSRAPEPRDPHLYSNQPQH

J: TRBJ2-5
length: 10
V: TRBV7-2
CDR3: ASSLTGAEQY

J: TRBJ1-2
length: 14
V: TRBV27
CDR3: ASSSDRGLFRYGYT

J: TRBJ2-1
length: 15
V: TRBV6-1
CDR3: ASSEGSRPTSYNEQF

J: TRBJ2-1
length: 14
V: TRBV27
CDR3: ASSPQQGAGYNEQF

J: TRBJ2-2
length: 10
V: TRBV29-1
CDR3: SVEDGDGELF

J: TRBJ2-7
length: 13
V: TRBV6-5
CDR3: ASSDTGVVSYEQY

J: TRBJ2-5
length: 14
V: TRBV14
CDR3: ASSQVGAGGRETQY

J: TRBJ2-4
length: 13
V: TRBV25-1
CDR3: ASGPGGGLRNIQY

J: TRBJ1-2
length: 11
V: TRBV5-4
CDR3: ASSLPGNYGYT

J: TRBJ2-7
length: 13
V: TRBV4-1
CDR3: ASSLEGGGTYEQY

J: TRBJ1-2
length: 11
V: TRBV6-4
CDR3: ASSAGTPYGYT

J: TRBJ2-5
length: 12
V: TRBV5-1
CDR3: ASSLGTGGQTQY

J: TRBJ2-7
length: 12
V: TRBV5-8
CDR3: ASSLGAGAYEQY

J: TRBJ2-1
length: 13
V: TRBV25-1
CDR3: ASSDELASYNEQF

J: TRBJ2-7
length: 12
V: TRBV2
CDR3: ASSERGTNYEQY

J: TRBJ1-5
length: 15
V: TRBV27
CDR3: ASRPGQGTYSNQPQH

J: TRBJ2-7
length: 9
V: TRBV20-1
CDR3: SAKEVYEQY

J: TRBJ2-1
length: 10
V: TRBV28
CDR3: ASSFWMNEQF

J: TRBJ1-1
length: 13
V: TRBV4-1
CDR3: ASSPLNGGVIEAF

J: TRBJ2-7
length: 11
V: TRBV28
CDR3: ASSQYVRGEQY

J: TRBJ1-5
length: 16
V: TRBV29-1
CDR3: SVVSRGLAGAGNQPQH

J: TRBJ2-3
length: 15
V: TRBV9
CDR3: ASSTQLAGALGDTQY

J: TRBJ2-7
length: 12
V: TRBV12-5
CDR3: ASGLVPRRREQY

J: TRBJ2-1
length: 11
V: TRBV14
CDR3: ASSLTGWNEQF

J: TRBJ1-3
length: 14
V: TRBV11-2
CDR3: ASSLAGTGGGNTIY

J: TRBJ2-3
length: 13
V: TRBV11-2
CDR3: ASSLLGTSTDTQY

J: TRBJ2-1
length: 12
V: TRBV10-1
CDR3: ASSKSSPYNEQF

J: TRBJ2-3
length: 13
V: TRBV5-6
CDR3: ASSFGEPSTDTQY

J: TRBJ2-1
length: 10
V: TRBV2
CDR3: ASRSPLNEQF

J: TRBJ1-3
length: 13
V: TRBV7-2
CDR3: ASSLDRGFQNTIY

J: TRBJ2-3
length: 13
V: TRBV10-1
CDR3: ASSAPGGGTDTQY

J: TRBJ1-1
length: 12
V: TRBV19
CDR3: ASSPWTGDAEAF

J: TRBJ2-3
length: 14
V: TRBV13
CDR3: ASSLERAGGPDTQY

J: TRBJ2-7
length: 12
V: TRBV7-6
CDR3: ASSVSVGNYEQY

J: TRBJ2-7
length: 10
V: TRBV18
CDR3: ASSPNFYEQY

J: TRBJ2-1
length: 14
V: TRBV23-1
CDR3: ASSQSCPLGWDEQF

J: TRBJ1-3
length: 13
V: TRBV4-2
CDR3: ASSQAARTGNTIY

J: TRBJ1-3
length: 12
V: TRBV27
CDR3: ASSLSFGENTIY

J: TRBJ1-1
length: 13
V: TRBV6-1
CDR3: ASSGGVAENTEAF

J: TRBJ2-7
length: 11
V: TRBV2
CDR3: ATTLGRSYEQY